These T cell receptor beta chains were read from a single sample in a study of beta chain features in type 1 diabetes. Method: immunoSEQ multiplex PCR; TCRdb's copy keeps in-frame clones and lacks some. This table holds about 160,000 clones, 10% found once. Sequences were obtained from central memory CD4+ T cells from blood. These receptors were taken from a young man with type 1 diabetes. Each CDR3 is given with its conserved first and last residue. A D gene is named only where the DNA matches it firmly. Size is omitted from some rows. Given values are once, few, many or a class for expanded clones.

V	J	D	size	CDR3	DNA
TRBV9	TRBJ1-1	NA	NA	CASSVAGNTEAFF	TGTGCCAGCAGCGTCGCCGGGAACACTGAAGCTTTCTTT
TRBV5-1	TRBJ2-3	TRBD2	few	CASSSSGRLDDTQYF	TGCGCCAGCAGCTCTAGCGGGAGGCTCGACGATACGCAGTATTTT
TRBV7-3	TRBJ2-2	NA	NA	CASSLGAGQWKGGELFF	TGTGCCAGCAGCTTAGGAGCCGGACAATGGAAGGGCGGGGAGCTGTTTTTT
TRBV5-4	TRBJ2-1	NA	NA	CASSLGLVGWNEQFF	TGTGCCAGCAGCTTGGGACTAGTGGGTTGGAATGAGCAGTTCTTC
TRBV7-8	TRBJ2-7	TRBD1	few	CASSRRDRDSYEQYF	TGTGCCAGCAGCAGACGGGACAGAGACTCCTACGAGCAGTACTTC
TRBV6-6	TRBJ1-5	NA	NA	CASTEDPSRPQHF	TGTGCCAGCACCGAGGATCCCTCAAGGCCCCAGCATTTT
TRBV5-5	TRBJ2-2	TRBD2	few	CASSQITSGVNTGELFF	TGTGCCAGCAGCCAGATCACTAGCGGGGTGAACACCGGGGAGCTGTTTTTT
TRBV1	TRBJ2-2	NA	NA	CTSSQVESGELFF	TGCACCAGCAGCCAAGTTGAGTCGGGGGAGCTGTTTTTT
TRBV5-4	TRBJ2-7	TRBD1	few	CASSFDRVTHEQYF	TGTGCCAGCAGCTTTGACAGGGTTACCCACGAGCAGTACTTC
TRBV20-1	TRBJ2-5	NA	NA	CSALRSSQYF	TGCAGTGCCCTCCGGAGTTCCCAGTACTTC
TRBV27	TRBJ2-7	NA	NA	CASSLLARGTSYEQYF	TGTGCCAGCAGTTTATTAGCCCGGGGGACTTCCTACGAGCAGTACTTC
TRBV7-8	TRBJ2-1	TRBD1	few	CASSSPRGQYNEQFF	TGTGCCAGCAGCTCGCCAAGGGGACAGTACAATGAGCAGTTCTTC
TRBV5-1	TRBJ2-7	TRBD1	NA	CASSYFSSGTASYEQYF	TGCGCCAGCAGCTACTTTTCGAGTGGGACAGCCTCCTACGAGCAGTACTTC
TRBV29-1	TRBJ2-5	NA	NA	CSVEAQYQETQYF	TGCAGCGTTGAGGCACAGTACCAAGAGACCCAGTACTTC
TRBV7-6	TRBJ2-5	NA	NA	CASSLAGHETQYF	TGTGCCAGCAGCTTAGCGGGGCACGAGACCCAGTACTTC
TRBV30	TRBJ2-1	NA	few	CAWSVLRGFADNEQFF	TGTGCCTGGAGTGTACTGAGGGGGTTCGCTGACAATGAGCAGTTCTTC
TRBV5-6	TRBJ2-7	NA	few	CASSRLGAGEQYF	TGTGCCAGCAGCCGGCTGGGGGCGGGCGAGCAGTACTTC
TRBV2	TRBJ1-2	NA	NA	CASVRDFTYGYTF	TGTGCCAGCGTTCGGGACTTTACCTATGGCTACACCTTC
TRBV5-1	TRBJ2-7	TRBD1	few	CASSLGGTVSYEQYF	TGCGCCAGCAGCTTGGGTGGGACAGTGTCCTACGAGCAGTACTTC
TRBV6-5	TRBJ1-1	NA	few	CASSYSAYTEAFF	TGTGCCAGCAGTTACTCGGCCTACACTGAAGCTTTCTTT
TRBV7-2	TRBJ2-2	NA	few	CASRPTRLLTGELFF	TGTGCCAGCAGACCTACCAGACTCCTCACCGGGGAGCTGTTTTTT
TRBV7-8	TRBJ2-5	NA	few	CASSLGVRETQYF	TGTGCCAGCAGCTTAGGGGTGAGGGAGACCCAGTACTTC
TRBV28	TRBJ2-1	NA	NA	CASKPWGVSSYNEQFF	TGTGCCAGCAAGCCCTGGGGGGTAAGCTCCTACAATGAGCAGTTCTTC
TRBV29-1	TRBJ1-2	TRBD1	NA	CSAGQGPGGYTF	TGCAGCGCCGGACAGGGGCCGGGTGGCTACACCTTC
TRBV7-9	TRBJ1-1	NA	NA	CASSFRGSEAFF	TGTGCCAGCAGCTTCAGGGGCTCTGAAGCTTTCTTT
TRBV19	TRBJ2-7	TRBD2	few	CASSRGLAVGYEQYF	TGTGCCAGTAGTAGGGGACTAGCGGTTGGTTACGAGCAGTACTTC
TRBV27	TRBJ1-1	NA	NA	CASSLSYERTGYTEAFF	TGTGCCAGCAGTTTATCTTACGAACGCACAGGGTACACTGAAGCTTTCTTT
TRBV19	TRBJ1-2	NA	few	CASSTGQKVYGYTF	TGTGCCAGTAGTACCGGACAGAAGGTCTATGGCTACACCTTC
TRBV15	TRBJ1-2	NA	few	CATSPDRLAGGYTF	TGTGCCACCAGCCCTGATAGGTTGGCGGGAGGCTACACCTTC
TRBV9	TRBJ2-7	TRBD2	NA	CASSASGTLYEQYF	TGTGCCAGCAGCGCTAGCGGGACCCTGTACGAGCAGTACTTC
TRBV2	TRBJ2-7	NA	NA	CASRGTDEQYF	TGTGCCAGCAGAGGGACTGACGAGCAGTACTTC
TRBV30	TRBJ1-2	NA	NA	CAWSASGWDYGYTF	TGTGCCTGGAGTGCTTCAGGCTGGGACTATGGCTACACCTTC
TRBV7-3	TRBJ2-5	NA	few	CASSLRRQQETQYF	TGTGCCAGCAGTTTGAGGCGGCAGCAAGAGACCCAGTACTTC